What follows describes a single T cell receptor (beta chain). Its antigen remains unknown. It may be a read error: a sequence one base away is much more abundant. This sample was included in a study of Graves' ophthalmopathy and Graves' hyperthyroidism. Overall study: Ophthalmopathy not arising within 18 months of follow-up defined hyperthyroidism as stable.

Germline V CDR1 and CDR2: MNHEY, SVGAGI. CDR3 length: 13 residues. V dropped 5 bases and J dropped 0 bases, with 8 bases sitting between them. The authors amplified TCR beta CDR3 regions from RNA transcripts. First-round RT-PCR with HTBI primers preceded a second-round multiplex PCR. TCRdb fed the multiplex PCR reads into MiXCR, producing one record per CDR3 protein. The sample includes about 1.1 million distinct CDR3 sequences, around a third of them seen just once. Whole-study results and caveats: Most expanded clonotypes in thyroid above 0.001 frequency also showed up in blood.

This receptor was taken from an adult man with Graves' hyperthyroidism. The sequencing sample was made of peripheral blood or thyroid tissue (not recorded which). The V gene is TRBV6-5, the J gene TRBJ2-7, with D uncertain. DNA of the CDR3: TGTGCCAGCAGTGAAGGGTACTCCTACGAGCAGTACTTC. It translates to CASSEGYSYEQYF.